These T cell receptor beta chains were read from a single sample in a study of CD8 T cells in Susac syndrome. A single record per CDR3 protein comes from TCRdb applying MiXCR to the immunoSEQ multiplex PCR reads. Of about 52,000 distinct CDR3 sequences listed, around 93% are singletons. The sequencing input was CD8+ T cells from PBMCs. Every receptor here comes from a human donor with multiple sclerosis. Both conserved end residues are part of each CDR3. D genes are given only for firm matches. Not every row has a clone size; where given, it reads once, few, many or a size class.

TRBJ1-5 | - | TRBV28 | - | TGTGCCAGCAGCCATTGGGACCTGGAAAGCAATCAGCCCCAGCATTTT | CASSHWDLESNQPQHF
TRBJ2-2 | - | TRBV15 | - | TGTGCCACCAGCAGAGAGTCAGGGGAACACACCGGGGAGCTGTTTTTT | CATSRESGEHTGELFF
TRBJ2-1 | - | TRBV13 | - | TGTGCCAGCAGCCCCGGTAGCACTAGCAGCTATGAGCAGTTCTTC | CASSPGSTSSYEQFF
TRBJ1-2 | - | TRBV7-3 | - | TGTGCCAGCAGCCCCGGGGGGGCAATACCCTACACCTTC | CASSPGGAIPYTF
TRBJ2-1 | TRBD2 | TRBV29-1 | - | TGCAGCGTTGGGGATGGGGGGGGTCTTCTCTACAATGAGCAGTTCTTC | CSVGDGGGLLYNEQFF
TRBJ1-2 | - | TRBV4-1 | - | TGCGCCAGCAGCCAAGTGGCGGAATACTATGGCTACACCTTC | CASSQVAEYYGYTF
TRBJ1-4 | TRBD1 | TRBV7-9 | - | TGTGCCAGCAGCTCCCGGGACAGGGCGGCTAATGAAAAACTGTTTTTT | CASSSRDRAANEKLFF
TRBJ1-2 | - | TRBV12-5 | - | TGTGCTAGTGGTTTGGTTGGTGGCTACACCTTC | CASGLVGGYTF
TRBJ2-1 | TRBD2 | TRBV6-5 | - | TGTGCCAGCAGTTACTCTGGCGGGGGGTTCAATGAGCAGTTCTTC | CASSYSGGGFNEQFF
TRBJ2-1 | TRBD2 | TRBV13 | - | TGTGCCAGCACCCTACTAGCGGCCGGCTACAATGAGCAGTTCTTC | CASTLLAAGYNEQFF
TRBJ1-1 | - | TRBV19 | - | TGTGCCAGTAGTACGATGACAGAGATGAACACTGAAGCTTTCTTT | CASSTMTEMNTEAFF
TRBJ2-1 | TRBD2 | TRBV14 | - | TGTGCCACCTCGATAGCGGGGGGGTACAATGAGCAGTTCTTC | CATSIAGGYNEQFF
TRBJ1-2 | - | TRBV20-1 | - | TGCAGTGCCTATTCCGGGACAAGTAACTATGGCTACACCTTC | CSAYSGTSNYGYTF
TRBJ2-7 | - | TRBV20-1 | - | TGCAGTGCTAGAGATGGCGATGACGAGGTTAAGCAGTACTTC | CSARDGDDEVKQYF
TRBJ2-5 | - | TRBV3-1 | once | TGTGCCAGCAGCTTTGTAACGAAGGCCGGGACCCAGTACTTC | CASSFVTKAGTQYF
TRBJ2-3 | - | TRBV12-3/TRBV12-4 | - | TGTGCCAGCAGTTTGGGATACTCTAGCACAGATACGCAGTATTTT | CASSLGYSSTDTQYF
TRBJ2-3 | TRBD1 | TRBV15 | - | TGTGCCACCAGCAGAGAGAAAGGGGTGGGACAGGGGCCCGCAGATACGCAGTATTTT | CATSREKGVGQGPADTQYF
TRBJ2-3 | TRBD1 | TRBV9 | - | TGTGCCAGCAGCCGGGACAGAAATACAGATACGCAGTATTTT | CASSRDRNTDTQYF
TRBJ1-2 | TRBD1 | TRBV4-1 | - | TGCGCCAGCAGCGGAGGGACAGGCCCGCCAGGCTACACCTTC | CASSGGTGPPGYTF
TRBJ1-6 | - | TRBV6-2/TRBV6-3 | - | TGTGCCAGCAACTTGGGGAGATCACCCCTCCACTTT | CASNLGRSPLHF
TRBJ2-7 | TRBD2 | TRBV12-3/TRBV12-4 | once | TGTGCCAGCAGTTTAAGAACAGCGGGGGAGCAGTACTTC | CASSLRTAGEQYF
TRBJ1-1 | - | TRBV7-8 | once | TGTGCCAGCAGACTTACCCAGACCATGAACACTGAAGCTTTCTTT | CASRLTQTMNTEAFF
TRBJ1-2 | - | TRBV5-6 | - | TGTGCCAGCAGCCCCGGCCTAGGACTAGTCTATGGCTACACCTTC | CASSPGLGLVYGYTF
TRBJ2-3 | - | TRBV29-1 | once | TGCAGCGCCATACACGATCGAGGTCCGGGGGATACGCAGTATTTT | CSAIHDRGPGDTQYF
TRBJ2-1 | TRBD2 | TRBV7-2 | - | TGTGCCAGCAGCTCCAGAGCGGGGTGGGGTGAGCAGTTCTTC | CASSSRAGWGEQFF
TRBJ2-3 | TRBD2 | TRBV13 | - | TGTGCCAGCAGCCCCGAGACTAGCGGGGGTTTCACAGATACGCAGTATTTT | CASSPETSGGFTDTQYF
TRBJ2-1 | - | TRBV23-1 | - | TGCGCCACCCTCGTTAGTAGTGGGCAGTTCTTC | CATLVSSGQFF
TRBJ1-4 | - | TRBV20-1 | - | TGCAGCCATTGCGGACAGTTCACGGGGGATGAAAAACTGTTTTTT | CSHCGQFTGDEKLFF
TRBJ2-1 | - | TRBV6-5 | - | TGTGCCAGCAGTTATGGAAGGGGGTACAATGAGCAGTTCTTC | CASSYGRGYNEQFF
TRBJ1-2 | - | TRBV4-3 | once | TGCGCCAGCAGCCAATCGAGTGTGTGGGCATTGCAAGGCTACACCTTC | CASSQSSVWALQGYTF
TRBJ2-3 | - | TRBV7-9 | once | TGTGCCAGCAGACATGGTACGCAGTATTTT | CASRHGTQYF
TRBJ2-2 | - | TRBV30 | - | TGTGCCTGGAGTGTACCCTACGCGCCCGGGGAGCTGTTTTTT | CAWSVPYAPGELFF
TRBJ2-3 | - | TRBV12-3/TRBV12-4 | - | TGTGCCACCGGGGAGGAGAGCACAGATACGCAGTATTTT | CATGEESTDTQYF
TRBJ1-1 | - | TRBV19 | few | TGTGCCAGTAGCGCGACAGGCGCTGAAGCTTTCTTT | CASSATGAEAFF
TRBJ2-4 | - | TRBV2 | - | TGTGCCAGCAGTGAAAAAGTAGCCAAAAACATTCAGTACTTC | CASSEKVAKNIQYF
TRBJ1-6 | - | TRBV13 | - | TGTGCCAGCAGCCACGGGGTAGGCACTGGATCACCCCTCCACTTT | CASSHGVGTGSPLHF
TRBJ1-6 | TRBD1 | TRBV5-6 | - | TGTGCCAGCAGCTTGGTGGCAGGGGGACCGCCCCTCCACTTT | CASSLVAGGPPLHF
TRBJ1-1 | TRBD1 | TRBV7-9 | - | TGTGCCAGCAGCTTAGGCAGGGGGTTAAAAACTGAAGCTTTCTTT | CASSLGRGLKTEAFF
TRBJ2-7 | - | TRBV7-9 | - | TGTGCCAGCAGCTTAGGGGCAGCCCACTACGAGCAGTACTTC | CASSLGAAHYEQYF
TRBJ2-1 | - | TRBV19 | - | TGTGCCACGAAGTTTCTAAATGAGCAGTTCTTC | CATKFLNEQFF
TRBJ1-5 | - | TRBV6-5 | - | TGTGCCAGCAGTTACGGTCATAGCAATCAGCCCCAGCATTTT | CASSYGHSNQPQHF
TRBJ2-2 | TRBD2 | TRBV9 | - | TGTGCCAGCAGCGTTAAGACTAGCGGGGGGGCCCCCGGGGAGCTGTTTTTT | CASSVKTSGGAPGELFF
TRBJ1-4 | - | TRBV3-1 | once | TGTGCCAGCAGCCAGGACAGCGAAAAACTGTTTTTT | CASSQDSEKLFF
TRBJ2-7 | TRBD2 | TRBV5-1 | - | TGCGCCAGCAGCTTGACGGCGGGGGGGAACTCCTACGAGCAGTACTTC | CASSLTAGGNSYEQYF
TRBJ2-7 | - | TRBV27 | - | TGTGCCAGCAGTTCGGGACACGCCTACGAGCAGTACTTC | CASSSGHAYEQYF
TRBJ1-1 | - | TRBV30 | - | TGTGCCTGGAGTGTACCTCATAGAGAGAACACTGAAGCTTTCTTT | CAWSVPHRENTEAFF
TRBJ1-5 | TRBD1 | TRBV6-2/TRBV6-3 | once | TGTGCCAGCAGGGGATATGGCCTGACAGGGGCCAATCAGCCCCAGCATTTT | CASRGYGLTGANQPQHF
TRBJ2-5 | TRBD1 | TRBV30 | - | TGTGCCTGGACTACAGGGGGCTTCGGGGAGACCCAGTACTTC | CAWTTGGFGETQYF
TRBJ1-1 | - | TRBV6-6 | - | TGTGCCAGCAGTTACGTTAAAGGAAACACTGAAGCTTTCTTT | CASSYVKGNTEAFF
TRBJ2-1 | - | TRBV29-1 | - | TGCAGCGTTTTACAGGCTCCCCATGGGGCGCAGTTCTTC | CSVLQAPHGAQFF
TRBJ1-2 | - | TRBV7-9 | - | TGTGCCAGCAGCTTAGTTACAGGGAATGGCTACACCTTC | CASSLVTGNGYTF
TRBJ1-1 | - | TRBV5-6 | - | TGTGCCAGCAGCTTGGCCGGTTTGGATAGGAACACTGAAGCTTTCTTT | CASSLAGLDRNTEAFF
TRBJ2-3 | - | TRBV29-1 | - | TGCAGTGGGCGCGTGGACAGCACAGATACGCAGTATTTT | CSGRVDSTDTQYF
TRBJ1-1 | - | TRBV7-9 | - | TGTGCCAGCAGCCGTCCGATGGGAACTGAAGCTTTCTTT | CASSRPMGTEAFF
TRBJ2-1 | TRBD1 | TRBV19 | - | TGTGCCAGTAGTATAGATTCCGGGACAGGGGACTACAATGAGCAGTTCTTC | CASSIDSGTGDYNEQFF
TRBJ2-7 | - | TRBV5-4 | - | TGTGCCAGCAAACCCTCGGGGGCACCCTCCTACGAGCAGTACTTC | CASKPSGAPSYEQYF
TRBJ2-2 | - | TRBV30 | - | TGTGCCTGGAGTGTACCGGCCGCTTGGGAGGAGCTGTTTTTT | CAWSVPAAWEELFF
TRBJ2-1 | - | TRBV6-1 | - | TGTGCCAGCAGTGTCAGGGTCAATGAGCAGTTCTTC | CASSVRVNEQFF
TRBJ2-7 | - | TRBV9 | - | TGTGCCAGCAGCGTAACAGGGTCCTACGAGCAGTACTTC | CASSVTGSYEQYF